This T cell receptor (beta chain) came from a study of OX40 agonist ivuxolimab in advanced cancers. General study points: In the 0.1 to 3.0 mg/kg range, CD4+ and CD8+ blood T cells had expanded clonally by week 6.

At cycle 4 day 1, cycle 7 day 1, and baseline, blood was sampled. The table came from immunoSEQ multiplex PCR; TCRdb's copy has only in-frame clones and leaves some out. The sample holds about 91,000 clones, approximately 80% seen once. Remarks on this clone: Its antigen is currently unknown.

V dropped 1 base and J dropped 2 bases, with 14 bases sitting between them. Germline V gene lookup returns CDR1 SGHTA and CDR2 FQGNSA. The CDR3 consists of 17 residues. The chain has TRBV7-2 and TRBJ2-2, with D maybe TRBD2 (6 bases). Sequenced material: CD4+ or CD8+ T cells sorted from blood, taken in a trial of the OX40 agonist ivuxolimab. This clonotype was obtained from an adult with an advanced solid tumor such as melanoma, head and neck, liver or kidney cancer. CDR3 coding DNA: TGTGCCAGCAGCTTAGGATCCCCGCGGGGAAACACCGGGGAGCTGTTTTTT. Its protein product is CASSLGSPRGNTGELFF.